This TCR beta chain was profiled in a study of T cells after yellow fever vaccination. Study-level information: SMART-Seq v4 Ultra Low Input handled preparation of low-cell-number fractions. Study-level results: Compared with primary, the secondary response was weaker and peaked at day 5, not 15.

Ten or more counts support this clonotype. Its specificity is unknown. The 5'RACE template-switching step produced TCR cDNA and added a universal primer site and UMIs. TCRdb analysed the 5' RACE reads with MiXCR anew, one entry per CDR3 protein. The top ten hold roughly a fifth of the sample, which has around 310,000 distinct CDR3 sequences, approximately 4% seen once. Germline lookup yields CDR1 SGDLS and CDR2 YYNGEE. Trimming left V 4 bases short and J 2 bases short, with 12 bases between. This CDR3 has 14 amino acids. The source of this sequence is a man younger than 35 who received the YFV17D yellow fever vaccine. The sequencing used PBMCs, collected 15 days after the yellow fever booster vaccination. The rearrangement links TRBV9 to TRBJ2-5; the D call may be TRBD1 or TRBD2 (5 bases each). The CDR3, as DNA: TGTGCCAGCAGCCCGGGGCAGACACAAGAGACCCAGTACTTC. This translates into CASSPGQTQETQYF.